Below, 5 T cell receptor beta chains from the same sample are listed, as sequenced in a study of T cells in Graves' hyperthyroidism and ophthalmopathy (dated by TCRdb to between 2019 and 2020). The library was obtained by multiplex PCR. Sequenced using an Illumina HiSeq 2000. Amplification of TCR beta CDR3 regions was carried out from RNA transcripts. The first round of RT-PCR for the TCR CDR3 was performed with the HTBI primer set and the Qiagen OneStep RT-PCR kit. Using fastp at Q25 and MiXCR, TCRdb reprocessed the public reads and kept productive beta chains. Each CDR3 protein gets just one entry, which takes the most common genes and DNA from the rows behind it. This sample is represented by a few hundred thousand distinct CDR3 sequences; roughly 22% of them were singletons. Approximately 49% of the sample comes from the top ten. The source material was blood. The receptors shown here come from a woman aged 70-85 years with Graves' ophthalmopathy.

Details on this clonotype: A read error may be the cause here, since a much bigger clone is one base away. The chain joins TRBV7-8 to TRBJ2-7; TRBD1 aligns across 10 bases. Germline V gene sequence: CDR1 SGHVS, CDR2 FQNEAQ. After removal of 5 bases from V and 3 bases from J, the junction contained 7 bases not matched to a gene. This CDR3 is 15 amino acids long. DNA of the CDR3: TGTGCCAGCAGCCAAGACAGGGGGCGCTTCTACGAGCAGTACTTC. Translation: CASSQDRGRFYEQYF.

This clonotype appeared a few times. This chain connects TRBV10-2 to TRBJ2-7, with TRBD1 matching 9 bases. Trimming took 2 bases from V and 4 from J; bases not matched to a gene: 6. CDR1 is WSHSY and CDR2 is SAAADI in the germline V gene. The CDR3 spans 15 residues. The CDR3 spells CASSEAPGQGYEQYF. As DNA, the CDR3 is TGCGCCAGCAGTGAGGCACCGGGACAGGGATACGAGCAGTACTTC.

There are a few counts of this clonotype. J is TRBJ2-7 and V is TRBV7-9; 8 bases align to TRBD2. Germline V gene sequence: CDR1 SEHNR, CDR2 FQNEAQ (reference sequence). V trimming: 7 bases; J trimming: 7 bases; junction bases outside the gene matches: 12. The CDR3 runs to 14 residues. This CDR3 is CASIPPGGAWEQYF. The CDR3 DNA reads TGTGCCAGCATCCCCCCCGGGGGGGCGTGGGAGCAGTACTTC. Looking up the rest from reference TRBV7-9 and TRBJ2-7 gives the full variable domain: DTGVSQNPRHKITKRGQNVTFRCDPISEHNRLYWYRQTLGQGPEFLTYFQNEAQLEKSRLLSDRFSAERPKGSFSTLEIQRTEQGDSAMYLCASIPPGGAWEQYFGPGTRLTVT.

This clonotype appeared many times. The V gene is TRBV7-9, the J gene TRBJ2-1; no firm D call. The ends were cut back, 5 bases at V and 7 bases at J, with 18 bases in the middle. The germline V gene has CDR1 SEHNR and CDR2 FQNEAQ (reference sequence). This CDR3 comprises 15 residues. CDR3 amino acids: CASSAGQEEWNEQFF. The CDR3 DNA is TGTGCCAGCAGCGCCGGGCAGGAAGAATGGAATGAGCAGTTCTTC. The variable domain in full, completed from reference TRBV7-9 and TRBJ2-1, reads DTGVSQNPRHKITKRGQNVTFRCDPISEHNRLYWYRQTLGQGPEFLTYFQNEAQLEKSRLLSDRFSAERPKGSFSTLEIQRTEQGDSAMYLCASSAGQEEWNEQFFGPGTRLTVL.

This clonotype was recorded many times. V and J are TRBV12-3 or TRBV12-4 and TRBJ2-7, with 7 bases matching TRBD2. This CDR3 spans 16 amino acids. With 2 bases clipped from V and 0 bases from J, the junction kept 7 bases outside the gene matches. CDR3 DNA: TGTGCCAGCAGTTTATCAAGCGGGACCTACTCCTACGAGCAGTACTTC. This gives the protein CASSLSSGTYSYEQYF.